This T cell receptor (beta chain) was recorded in a study of cytomegalovirus exposure and HLA in healthy donors. This PCR relied on a set of 60 Vbeta primers and 13 Jbeta primers. The method was immunoSEQ multiplex PCR; TCRdb's version includes in-frame clones alone and lacks a portion of them. The sample has 80,000 to 100,000 clones. Overall study findings and caveats: Productive rates of about 87% or about 30% were seen for most TCR beta V segments in an earlier analysis.

V was clipped by 7 bases and J by 0 bases, with 9 bases between them. This CDR3 comprises 13 residues. Germline CDR1 MDHEN, CDR2 SYDVKM. Comment on this clone: Its specificity is unknown.

The sequenced sample was PBMCs. The chain carries TRBV28 and TRBJ1-2, with D possibly being TRBD1 (6 bases). The clonotype comes from a woman aged 25 to 39 in good health and CMV-seronegative. This chain's CDR3 is CASTTGANYGYTF. The CDR3 nucleotides are TGTGCCAGCACGACAGGAGCTAACTATGGCTACACCTTC.